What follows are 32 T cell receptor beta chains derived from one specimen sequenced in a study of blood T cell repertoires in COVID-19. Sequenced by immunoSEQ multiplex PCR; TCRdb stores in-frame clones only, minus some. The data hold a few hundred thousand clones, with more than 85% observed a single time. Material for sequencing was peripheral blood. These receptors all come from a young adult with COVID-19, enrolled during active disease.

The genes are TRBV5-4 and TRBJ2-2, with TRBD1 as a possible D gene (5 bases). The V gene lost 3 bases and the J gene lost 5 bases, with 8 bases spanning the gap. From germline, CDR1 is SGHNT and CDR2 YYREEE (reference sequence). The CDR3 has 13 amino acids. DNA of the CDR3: TGTGCCAGCAGCTCAAGGGGTACCGGGGAGCTGTTTTTT. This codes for CASSSRGTGELFF.

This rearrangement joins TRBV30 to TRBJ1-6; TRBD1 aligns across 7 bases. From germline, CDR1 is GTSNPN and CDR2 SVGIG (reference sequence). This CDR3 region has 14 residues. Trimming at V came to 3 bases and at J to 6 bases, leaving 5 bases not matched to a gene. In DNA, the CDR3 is TGTGCCTGGAGGACAGGGTCGACTAATTCACCCCTCCACTTT. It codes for CAWRTGSTNSPLHF. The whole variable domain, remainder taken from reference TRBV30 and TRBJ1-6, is SQTIHQWPATLVQPVGSPLSLECTVEGTSNPNLYWYRQAAGRGLQLLFYSVGIGQISSEVPQNLSASRPQDRQFILSSKKLLLSDSGFYLCAWRTGSTNSPLHFGNGTRLTVT.

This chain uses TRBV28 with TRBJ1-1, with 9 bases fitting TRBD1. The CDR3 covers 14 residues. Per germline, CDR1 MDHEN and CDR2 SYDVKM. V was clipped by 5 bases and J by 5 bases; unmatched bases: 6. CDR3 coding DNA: TGTGCCAGCAGTGCACCACAGGGGGCGACTGAAGCTTTCTTT. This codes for CASSAPQGATEAFF.

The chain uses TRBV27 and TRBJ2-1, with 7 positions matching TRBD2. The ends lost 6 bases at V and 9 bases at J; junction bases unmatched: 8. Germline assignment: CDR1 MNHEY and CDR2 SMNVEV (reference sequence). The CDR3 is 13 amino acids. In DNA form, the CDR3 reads TGTGCCAGCAGACCCAGACTAGCCGGTGAGCAGTTCTTC. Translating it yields CASRPRLAGEQFF.

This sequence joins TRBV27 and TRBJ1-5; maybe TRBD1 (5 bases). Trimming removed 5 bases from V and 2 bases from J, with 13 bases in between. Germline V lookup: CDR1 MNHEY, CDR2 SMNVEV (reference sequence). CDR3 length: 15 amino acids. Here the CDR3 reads CASSPRGFGNQPQHF. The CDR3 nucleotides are TGTGCCAGCAGTCCTAGGGGTTTCGGCAATCAGCCCCAGCATTTT.

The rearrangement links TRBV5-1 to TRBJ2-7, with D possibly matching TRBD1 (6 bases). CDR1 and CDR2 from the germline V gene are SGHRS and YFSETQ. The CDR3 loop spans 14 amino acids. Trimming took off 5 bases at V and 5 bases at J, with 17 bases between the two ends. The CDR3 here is CASSFNRVRDEQYF. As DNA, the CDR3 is TGCGCCAGCAGTTTTAACAGGGTACGAGACGAGCAGTACTTC.

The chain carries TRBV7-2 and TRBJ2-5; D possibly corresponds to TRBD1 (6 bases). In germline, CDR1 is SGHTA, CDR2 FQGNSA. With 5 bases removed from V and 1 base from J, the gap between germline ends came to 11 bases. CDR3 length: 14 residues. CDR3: CASSARTAQETQYF. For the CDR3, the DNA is TGTGCCAGCAGCGCCCGGACAGCCCAAGAGACCCAGTACTTC.

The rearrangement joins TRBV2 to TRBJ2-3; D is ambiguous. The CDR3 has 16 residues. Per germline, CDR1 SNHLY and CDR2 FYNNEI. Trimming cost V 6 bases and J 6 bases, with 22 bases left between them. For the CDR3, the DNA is TGTGCCAGCAGCCCGGAGCATGCGGCCACCCCGGATACGCAGTATTTT. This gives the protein CASSPEHAATPDTQYF.

The CDR3 DNA reads TGTGCCAGCAGCCGGGATAACTCCTACAATGAGCAGTTCTTC. This gives the protein CASSRDNSYNEQFF. The gene calls are TRBV11-2 and TRBJ2-1; tentatively, D is TRBD2 (5 bases). In germline, CDR1 is SGHAT, CDR2 FQNNGV. V was pared by 5 bases and J by 0 bases, with 8 bases between. This CDR3 is 14 amino acids long.

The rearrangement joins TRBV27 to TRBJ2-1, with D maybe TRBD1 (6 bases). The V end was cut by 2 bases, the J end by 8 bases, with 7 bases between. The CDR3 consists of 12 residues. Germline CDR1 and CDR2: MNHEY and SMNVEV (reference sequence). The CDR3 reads CASSLGGYEQFF. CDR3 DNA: TGTGCCAGCAGTTTAGGGGGCTATGAGCAGTTCTTC.

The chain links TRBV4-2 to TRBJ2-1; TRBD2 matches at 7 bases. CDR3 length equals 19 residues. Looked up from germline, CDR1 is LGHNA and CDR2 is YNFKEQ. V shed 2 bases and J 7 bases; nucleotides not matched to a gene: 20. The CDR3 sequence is CASSQHMGGAGSMGNEQFF. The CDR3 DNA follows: TGTGCCAGCAGCCAACACATGGGGGGAGCGGGATCAATGGGGAATGAGCAGTTCTTC.

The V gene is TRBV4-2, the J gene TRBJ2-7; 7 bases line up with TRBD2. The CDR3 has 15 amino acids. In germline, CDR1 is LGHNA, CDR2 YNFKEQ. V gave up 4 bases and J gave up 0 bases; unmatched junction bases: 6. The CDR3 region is CASSPLGDYSYEQYF. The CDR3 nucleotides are TGTGCCAGCAGCCCTCTAGGGGACTACTCCTACGAGCAGTACTTC.

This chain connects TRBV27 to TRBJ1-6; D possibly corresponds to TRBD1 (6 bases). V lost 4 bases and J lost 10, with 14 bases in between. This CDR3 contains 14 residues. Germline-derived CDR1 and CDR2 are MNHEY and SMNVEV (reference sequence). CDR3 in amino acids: CASSSDSFDSPLHF. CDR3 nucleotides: TGTGCCAGCAGTTCGGACAGTTTCGACTCACCCCTCCACTTT.

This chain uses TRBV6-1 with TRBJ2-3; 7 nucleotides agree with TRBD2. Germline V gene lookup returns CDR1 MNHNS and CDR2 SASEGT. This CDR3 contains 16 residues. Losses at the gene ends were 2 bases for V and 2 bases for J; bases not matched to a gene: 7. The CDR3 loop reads CASSERTRTNTDTQYF. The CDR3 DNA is TGTGCCAGCAGTGAAAGGACTAGGACGAACACAGATACGCAGTATTTT.

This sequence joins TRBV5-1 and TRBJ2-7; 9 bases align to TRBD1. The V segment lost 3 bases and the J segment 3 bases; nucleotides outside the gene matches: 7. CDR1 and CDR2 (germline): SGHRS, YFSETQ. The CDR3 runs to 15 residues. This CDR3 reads CASSSGDRDNYEQYF. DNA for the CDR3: TGCGCCAGCAGCTCGGGGGACAGGGACAACTACGAGCAGTACTTC.

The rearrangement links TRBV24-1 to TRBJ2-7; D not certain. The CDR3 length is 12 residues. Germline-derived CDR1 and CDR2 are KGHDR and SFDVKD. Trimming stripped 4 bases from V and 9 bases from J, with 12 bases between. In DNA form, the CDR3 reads TGTGCCACCAGTGACCCATACTTCGTGCAGTACTTC. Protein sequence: CATSDPYFVQYF.

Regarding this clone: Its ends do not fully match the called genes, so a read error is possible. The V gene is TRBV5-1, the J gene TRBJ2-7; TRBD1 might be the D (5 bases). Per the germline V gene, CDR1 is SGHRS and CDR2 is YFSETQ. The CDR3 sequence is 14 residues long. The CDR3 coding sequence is TGCGCCAGCAGCTTGGAGTCCCCGGTCGGACATTTCAACTTC. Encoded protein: CASSLESPVGHFNF.

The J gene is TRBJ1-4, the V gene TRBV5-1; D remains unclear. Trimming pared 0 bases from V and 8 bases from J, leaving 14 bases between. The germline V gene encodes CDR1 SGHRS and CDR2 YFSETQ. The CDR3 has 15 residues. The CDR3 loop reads CASSLEAQAGEKLFF. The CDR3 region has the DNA TGCGCCAGCAGCTTGGAGGCCCAGGCTGGAGAAAAACTGTTTTTT.

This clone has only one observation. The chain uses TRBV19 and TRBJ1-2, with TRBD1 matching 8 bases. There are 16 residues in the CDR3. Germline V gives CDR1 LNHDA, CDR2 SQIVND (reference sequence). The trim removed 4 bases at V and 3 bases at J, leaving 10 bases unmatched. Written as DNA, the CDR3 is TGTGCCAGTAGTAGAAGACAGGGGTTCGGGGACTATGGCTACACCTTC. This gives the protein CASSRRQGFGDYGYTF.

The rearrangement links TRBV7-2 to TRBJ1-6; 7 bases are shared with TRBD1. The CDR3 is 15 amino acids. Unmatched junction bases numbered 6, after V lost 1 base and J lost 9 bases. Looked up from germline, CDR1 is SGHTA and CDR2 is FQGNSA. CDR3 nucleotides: TGTGCCAGCAGCTTAGGTGGAGGGGGCGGTTCACCCCTCCACTTT. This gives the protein CASSLGGGGGSPLHF.

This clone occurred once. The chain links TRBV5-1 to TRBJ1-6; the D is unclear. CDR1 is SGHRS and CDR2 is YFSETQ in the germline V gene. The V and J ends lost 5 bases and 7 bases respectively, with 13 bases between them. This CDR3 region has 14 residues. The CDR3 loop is CASRHGVENSPLHF. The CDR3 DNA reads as TGCGCCAGCAGACACGGGGTGGAGAATTCACCCCTCCACTTT. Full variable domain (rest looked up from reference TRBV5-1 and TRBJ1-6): KAGVTQTPRYLIKTRGQQVTLSCSPISGHRSVSWYQQTPGQGLQFLFEYFSETQRNKGNFPGRFSGRQFSNSRSEMNVSTLELGDSALYLCASRHGVENSPLHFGNGTRLTVT.

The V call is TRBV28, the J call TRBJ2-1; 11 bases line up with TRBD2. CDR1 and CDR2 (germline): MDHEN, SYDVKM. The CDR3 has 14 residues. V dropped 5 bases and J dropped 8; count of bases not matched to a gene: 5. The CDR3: CASSETSGKYEQFF. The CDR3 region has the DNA TGTGCCAGCAGTGAGACTAGCGGGAAATATGAGCAGTTCTTC.

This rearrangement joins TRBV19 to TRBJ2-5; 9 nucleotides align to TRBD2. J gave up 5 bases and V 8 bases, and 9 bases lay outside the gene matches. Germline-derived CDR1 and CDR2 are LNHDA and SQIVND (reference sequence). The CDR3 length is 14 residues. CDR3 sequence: CASSPAGGLETQYF. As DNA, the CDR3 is TGTGCCAGTTCCCCAGCGGGAGGTTTGGAGACCCAGTACTTC. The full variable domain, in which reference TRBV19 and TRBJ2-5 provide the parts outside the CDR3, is DGGITQSPKYLFRKEGQNVTLSCEQNLNHDAMYWYRQDPGQGLRLIYYSQIVNDFQKGDIAEGYSVSREKKESFPLTVTSAQKNPTAFYLCASSPAGGLETQYFGPGTRLLVL.

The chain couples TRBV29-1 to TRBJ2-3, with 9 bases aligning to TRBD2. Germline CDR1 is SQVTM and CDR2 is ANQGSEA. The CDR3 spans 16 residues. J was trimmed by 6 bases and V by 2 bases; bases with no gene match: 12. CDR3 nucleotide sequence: TGCAGCGTTGAACGTCCGGGACTAGCCATTGCGGATACGCAGTATTTT. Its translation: CSVERPGLAIADTQYF.

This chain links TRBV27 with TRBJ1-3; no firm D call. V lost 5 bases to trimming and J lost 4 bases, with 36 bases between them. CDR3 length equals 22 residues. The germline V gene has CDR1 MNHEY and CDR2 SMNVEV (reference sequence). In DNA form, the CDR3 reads TGTGCCAGCAGTCCAACCCGGCGAGGGCTCCTGATGGAGGGTATTCTCGGAAACACCATATATTTT. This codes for CASSPTRRGLLMEGILGNTIYF.

CDR3 protein: CASSYWTGGYGYTF. The CDR3 bases are TGTGCCAGCAGTTACTGGACAGGGGGCTATGGCTACACCTTC. The V gene is TRBV6-2 or TRBV6-3, the J gene TRBJ1-2; 10 bases line up with TRBD1. The CDR3 is made up of 14 amino acids. With V trimmed by 1 base and J by 4 bases, 0 bases remained unmatched. Germline values: CDR1 MNHEY, CDR2 SVGEGT.

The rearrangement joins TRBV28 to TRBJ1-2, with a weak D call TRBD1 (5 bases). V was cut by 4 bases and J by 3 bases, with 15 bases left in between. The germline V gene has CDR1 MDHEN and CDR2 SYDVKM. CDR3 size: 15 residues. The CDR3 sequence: CASSSPPGRDYGYTF. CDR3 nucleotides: TGTGCCAGCAGTTCCCCCCCAGGCAGGGACTATGGCTACACCTTC.

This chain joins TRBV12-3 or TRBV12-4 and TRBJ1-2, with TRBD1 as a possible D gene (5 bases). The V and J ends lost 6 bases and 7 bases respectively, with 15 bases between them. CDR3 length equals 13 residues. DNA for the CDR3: TGTGCCAGCAGCCCGGGGGTGACAGTTGGCTACACCTTC. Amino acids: CASSPGVTVGYTF.

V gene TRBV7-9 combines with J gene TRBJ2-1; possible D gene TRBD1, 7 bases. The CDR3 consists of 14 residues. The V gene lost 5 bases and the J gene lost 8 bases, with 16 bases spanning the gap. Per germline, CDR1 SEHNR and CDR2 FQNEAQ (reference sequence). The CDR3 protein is CASSQGGPVDEQFF. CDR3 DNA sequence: TGTGCCAGCAGCCAGGGGGGACCCGTGGATGAGCAGTTCTTC.

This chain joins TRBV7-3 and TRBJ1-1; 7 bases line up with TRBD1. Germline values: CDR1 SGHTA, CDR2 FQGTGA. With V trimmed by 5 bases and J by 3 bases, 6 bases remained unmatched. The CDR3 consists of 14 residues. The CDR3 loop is CASSPRQGDTEAFF. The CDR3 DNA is TGTGCCAGCAGCCCCCGACAGGGTGACACTGAAGCTTTCTTT.

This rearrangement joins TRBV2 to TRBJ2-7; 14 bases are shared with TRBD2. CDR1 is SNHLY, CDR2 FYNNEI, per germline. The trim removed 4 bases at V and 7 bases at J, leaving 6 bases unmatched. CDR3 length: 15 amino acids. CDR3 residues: CASSGTSGRREEQYF. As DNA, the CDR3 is TGTGCCAGCAGTGGGACTAGCGGGAGGCGGGAAGAGCAGTACTTC.

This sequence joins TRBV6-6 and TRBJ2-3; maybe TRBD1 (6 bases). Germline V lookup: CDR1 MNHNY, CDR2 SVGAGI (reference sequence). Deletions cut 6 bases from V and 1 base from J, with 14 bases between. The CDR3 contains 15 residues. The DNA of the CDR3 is TGTGCCAGCAGCGGTCAACAGGGAGGCACAGATACGCAGTATTTT. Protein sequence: CASSGQQGGTDTQYF.